This T cell receptor beta chain appears in the sequencing data of a study of T cell repertoires in cytomegalovirus infection. Turning to the study itself: Use of recently identified HLA-C-restricted and well-studied HLA-B-restricted CMV epitopes was part of the study. Findings of the study overall: Ex vivo responses were dominated by HLA-C-restricted CMV-specific TCR beta clonotypes. Identification of carriers of CMV plus the relevant HLA was performed using cumulative public TCR beta family frequency.

The germline V gene has CDR1 SGHVS and CDR2 FNYEAQ. The V end lost 4 bases, the J end lost 3 bases, and 18 bases lay between the germline ends. The length of the CDR3 is 16 residues. This clonotype was recorded at least ten times. The antigen is not known. TCRdb reprocessed the reads with MiXCR, giving one entry per CDR3 protein. The data hold about 89,000 distinct CDR3 sequences, with less than 30% observed a single time. This specimen consisted of CD8+ T cells from cultured PBMCs, obtained from culture after CMV antigen stimulation. The V call is TRBV7-6, the J call TRBJ1-1, with D uncertain. This clonotype was obtained from a human donor in good health (CMV status not recorded). Some clones in this sample may be carry-over from other donors' samples. Written as DNA, the CDR3 is TGTGCCAGCAGCTATAATGTTGGTAGGCTAGACACTGAAGCTTTCTTT. It codes for CASSYNVGRLDTEAFF.